This T cell receptor (beta chain) was identified in a study of blood T cell repertoires in COVID-19. As for the study in general: PBMCs, B-cell-depleted T cells, or T cells were the source of the cDNA or gDNA that made up the material.

The method was immunoSEQ multiplex PCR; TCRdb's version includes in-frame clones alone and lacks a portion of them. The sample holds some 120,000 clones, 86% seen once. This TCR came from a human donor in a cohort sampled during active COVID-19. Sample: peripheral blood.

CDR3 sequence reads: CASSQEQGAGNTIYF. The CDR3 DNA is TGTGCCAGCAGCCAAGAGCAGGGGGCTGGAAACACCATATATTTT. This chain uses TRBV4-2 with TRBJ1-3; 7 bases agree with TRBD1. Per germline, CDR1 LGHNA and CDR2 YNFKEQ. The V and J ends lost 0 bases and 2 bases, in that order; junction bases with no gene match: 1. The CDR3 sequence is 15 residues long.